The rows below give T cell receptor beta chains drawn from one sample of a study of CD8 T cells in ankylosing spondylitis. TCRdb independently ran MiXCR on the 5' RACE reads; one entry per CDR3 protein. The sample has roughly 180,000 distinct CDR3 sequences; 10% to 15% are singletons. Sequenced input: blood, either unsorted or a sorted T cell fraction (not recorded which). The receptors were gathered from a female donor with ankylosing spondylitis or in good health (not recorded which). Each CDR3 is given with its conserved first and last residue. A D gene is named only where the DNA matches it firmly. Size tells how often a clone was seen (once, few, many) or the class of an expanded clone, and some rows leave it out.

D gene,V gene,J gene,clone size,CDR3 protein,CDR3 DNA
NA,TRBV7-2,TRBJ2-4,few,CASSSLGGFQYF,TGTGCCAGCAGCTCCTTAGGTGGTTTTCAGTACTTC
TRBD2,TRBV5-1,TRBJ2-7,many,CASSLAFAGGHPYEQYF,TGCGCCAGCAGCTTGGCCTTTGCGGGAGGGCATCCCTACGAGCAGTACTTC
NA,TRBV7-8,TRBJ1-1,NA,CASSLVEGARNTEAFF,TGTGCCAGCAGCTTAGTCGAAGGGGCGAGGAACACTGAAGCTTTCTTT
NA,TRBV6-1,TRBJ2-3,many,CASRIREGHTDTQYF,TGTGCCAGCAGGATAAGGGAGGGACACACAGATACGCAGTATTTT
TRBD2,TRBV18,TRBJ2-4,NA,CASSPGLAGVGGKSIQYF,TGTGCCAGCTCACCGGGACTAGCGGGAGTCGGGGGCAAAAGCATTCAGTACTTC
TRBD1,TRBV13,TRBJ2-5,NA,CASSTRGKETQYF,TGTGCCAGTAGCACCAGGGGGAAAGAGACCCAGTACTTC
NA,TRBV6-2/TRBV6-3,TRBJ1-5,many,CASSYPGKQPQHF,TGTGCCAGCAGTTACCCCGGCAAGCAGCCCCAGCATTTT
TRBD2,TRBV20-1,TRBJ2-7,many,CSARLAEPYEQYF,TGCAGTGCTCGACTAGCGGAGCCCTACGAGCAGTACTTC
NA,TRBV3-1,TRBJ2-1,many,CASSQDLVGVDNEQFF,TGTGCCAGCAGCCAAGATCTGGTGGGGGTAGACAATGAGCAGTTCTTC
TRBD1,TRBV19,TRBJ1-5,many,CASSIGGATGGNQPQHF,TGTGCCAGTAGTATAGGGGGGGCGACAGGGGGCAATCAGCCCCAGCATTTT
TRBD1,TRBV5-1,TRBJ1-1,many,CASSWDRGGNTEAFF,TGCGCCAGCAGCTGGGACAGGGGGGGAAACACTGAAGCTTTCTTT
TRBD2,TRBV5-1,TRBJ2-2,many,CASSWAGDTNTGELFF,TGCGCCAGCAGTTGGGCGGGAGACACGAACACCGGGGAGCTGTTTTTT
TRBD1,TRBV7-2,TRBJ1-1,NA,CASSFPGQGIPEAFF,TGTGCCAGCAGCTTCCCGGGACAGGGGATCCCTGAAGCTTTCTTT
NA,TRBV30,TRBJ2-1,many,CAWSVSTGSYNEQFF,TGTGCCTGGAGTGTCTCTACGGGATCCTACAATGAGCAGTTCTTC
TRBD2,TRBV12-3/TRBV12-4,TRBJ2-1,NA,CASSRLAGAKDEQFF,TGTGCCAGCAGCCGACTAGCGGGAGCCAAGGATGAGCAGTTCTTC
NA,TRBV5-1,TRBJ1-5,many,CASSLQGNQPQHF,TGTGCCAGCAGCCTGCAGGGTAATCAGCCCCAGCATTTT
TRBD2,TRBV20-1,TRBJ2-7,NA,CSARDMGLAGGPSHEQYF,TGCAGTGCTAGAGATATGGGACTAGCGGGAGGGCCGTCCCACGAGCAGTACTTC
NA,TRBV2,TRBJ2-3,few,CAGSLTSTDTQYF,TGTGCCGGTAGCCTAACTAGCACAGATACGCAGTATTTT
TRBD2,TRBV7-8,TRBJ2-5,many,CASSLAISGRGVETQYF,TGTGCCAGCAGCTTAGCGATTAGCGGGAGAGGTGTAGAGACCCAGTACTTC
TRBD2,TRBV4-2,TRBJ2-1,NA,CASSQEIIGLAGVRNEQFF,TGTGCCAGCAGCCAAGAAATCATCGGGCTAGCGGGAGTACGGAATGAGCAGTTCTTC
TRBD2,TRBV7-2,TRBJ2-5,NA,CASSPLAGGVETQYF,TGTGCCAGCAGCCCCCTAGCGGGAGGTGTGGAGACCCAGTACTTC
NA,TRBV7-9,TRBJ1-4,few,CASSPQGSGSEKLFF,TGTGCCAGCAGCCCACAAGGGTCCGGTAGCGAAAAACTGTTTTTT
TRBD1,TRBV20-1,TRBJ1-2,many,CSAKKPGTDYGYTF,TGCAGTGCTAAGAAACCCGGGACAGATTATGGCTACACCTTC
NA,TRBV7-9,TRBJ2-3,few,CASSLAPTYGQYF,TGTGCCAGCAGCTTAGCACCAACTTATGGGCAGTATTTT
NA,TRBV25-1,TRBJ2-5,many,CASSDSQRSYF,TGTGCCAGCAGTGACTCCCAGCGATCTTACTTC
TRBD1,TRBV7-3,TRBJ1-1,NA,CASSSQQGRLEAFF,TGTGCCAGCAGCTCCCAACAGGGGAGACTAGAAGCTTTCTTT
TRBD2,TRBV7-9,TRBJ2-2,NA,CASSLYGGGNTGELFF,TGTGCCAGCAGCTTATACGGCGGGGGGAACACCGGGGAGCTGTTTTTT
NA,TRBV20-1,TRBJ2-6,NA,CSAAGLGSGANVLTF,TGCAGTGCAGCAGGGTTGGGCTCTGGGGCCAACGTCCTGACTTTC
TRBD2,TRBV20-1,TRBJ2-7,NA,CSAAGTSGVDVYEQYF,TGCAGTGCAGCCGGGACTAGCGGGGTGGATGTGTACGAGCAGTACTTC
TRBD2,TRBV18,TRBJ2-7,NA,CASSPPGLAGTYEQYF,TGTGCCAGCTCACCACCGGGACTAGCGGGAACCTACGAGCAGTACTTC
NA,TRBV20-1,TRBJ2-1,NA,CSAMGQPIAEQFF,TGCAGTGCTATGGGACAACCAATAGCGGAGCAGTTCTTC
TRBD2,TRBV12-3/TRBV12-4,TRBJ2-1,many,CASELLAGVGQFF,TGTGCCAGCGAATTACTAGCGGGAGTTGGGCAGTTCTTC
NA,TRBV20-1,TRBJ2-7,many,CSARDIGAGSYEQYF,TGCAGTGCTAGAGATATCGGGGCCGGCTCCTACGAGCAGTACTTC